This TCR beta chain was retrieved from a study of blood T cell repertoires in COVID-19 (dated by TCRdb to 2018 to 2020). General notes on the study: Samples from collaborators originated in the United States, Italy and Spain and spanned both the acute and convalescent phases of COVID-19. The prospective study material was composed of cDNA or gDNA derived from T cells, B-cell-depleted T cells, or PBMCs. Deeply sampled blood TCRbeta repertoires from subjects exposed to, actively infected with, or recovered from COVID-19 were included in the dataset. The repertoires were made available in a free public database intended to serve as a resource for research on the immune response to SARS-CoV-2. The samples were drawn from the first 160 participants of the ongoing ImmuneRACE study and from 1,254 subjects provided by 6 global collaborators. A de-identified subject ID, COVID-19 status, age in years and sex were almost always included in the sample metadata. Where available, HLA class I and class II types were obtained from metadata supplied by the sample provider rather than from assay-based typing. What the authors observed across the whole study: Clinical and demographic metadata were provided uncurated, with the amount varying by source and participant.

The junction shows trimming of 3 bases on V and 5 bases on J, plus 13 bases between the germline ends. In the germline V gene (reference sequence), CDR1 corresponds to DFQATT and CDR2 to SNEGSKA. The CDR3, from cysteine to phenylalanine, totals 14 residues. The read is trimmed to its CDR3 DNA, 42 bases read in frame from base 1. Turning to this clone: It lacks a known antigen. Base quality data are lacking; no much larger clone is found one base away.

TCRbeta CDR3 regions were amplified from genomic DNA by means of the immunoSEQ Assay, a bias-controlled multiplex PCR. The authors' pipeline ran thus. The number of nucleated cells in each sample was estimated from the amplification of reference gene primers within the assay. To quantify the absolute abundance of each unique TCRbeta CDR3 rearrangement, sequence reads were collapsed and filtered. Productive Simpson clonality was computed per sample as the square root of Simpson's diversity index over productive rearrangements. Imported from immuneACCESS, the table was reduced by TCRdb to in-frame sequences with V and J called. These copies leave out some clones; in studies compared against another copy, an unresolved V gene accounts for under half, and the cause of the remainder is not known. V and J calls and clone size are copied from that table; D and trimming were computed from the DNA. The sample contains over 55,000 clones, around 87% of them found a single time. The ten largest clones represent approximately 5% of the sample.

Collaborating institutions collected whole blood in K2EDTA tubes following their own protocols. For TCRbeta analysis, collaborator samples were shipped as frozen whole blood, as isolated PBMCs, or as DNA extracted from either sample type. Sequencing was performed on peripheral blood. The sequence joins TRBV20-1 to TRBJ2-2; TRBD2 could be the D gene, as 5 bases match. The clonotype was recovered from a man between 50 and 59 years old with active COVID-19. The bases are TGCAGTGCTAGTAGAGCGGAGTCAACCGGGGAGCTGTTTTTT. This gives the protein CSASRAESTGELFF.